These T cell receptor beta chains were read from a single sample in a study of glioma-infiltrating T cells after dendritic cell vaccination. Repertoires were generated with immunoSEQ multiplex PCR, while TCRdb's copy carries only in-frame clones and drops some. The repertoire holds about 30,000 clones, more than 90% seen once, with under 2.5% in the top ten. Sequencing used blood, obtained before dendritic cell vaccination. These TCRs come from a human donor with glioblastoma. The CDR3 runs from the conserved cysteine through the conserved F or W. The D gene is left open where the match is weak. Clone size is not always given. Where it is, it says once, few, many or a class for expanded clones.

TRBV2	TRBJ1-1	-	-	CASFFGGVGNTEAFF	TGTGCCAGCTTCTTTGGAGGGGTCGGTAACACTGAAGCTTTCTTT
TRBV19	TRBJ2-3	-	-	CASSIDQGYGNTQYF	TGTGCCAGTAGTATAGACCAGGGTTATGGAAATACGCAGTATTTT
TRBV6-1	TRBJ1-6	-	-	CASSEVGAGNSPLHF	TGTGCCAGCAGTGAAGTGGGGGCCGGTAATTCACCCCTCCACTTT
TRBV27	TRBJ1-1	TRBD1	-	CASSSQGGLNTEAFF	TGTGCCAGCAGTTCCCAGGGGGGCCTAAACACTGAAGCTTTCTTT
TRBV11-2	TRBJ1-1	TRBD1	-	CASSPAGQVEAFF	TGTGCCAGCAGCCCGGCCGGACAGGTTGAAGCTTTCTTT
TRBV10-1	TRBJ2-1	TRBD2	-	CASSETSGGYNEQFF	TGCGCCAGCAGTGAGACTAGCGGGGGCTACAATGAGCAGTTCTTC
TRBV19	TRBJ2-7	-	-	CASSPRGARDEQYF	TGTGCCAGTAGTCCCAGGGGGGCGAGGGACGAGCAGTACTTC
TRBV2	TRBJ2-7	TRBD2	-	CASRPTSGGSYEQYF	TGTGCCAGCAGACCGACTAGCGGGGGTTCCTACGAGCAGTACTTC
TRBV7-9	TRBJ2-1	-	-	CASSLALNEQFF	TGTGCCAGCAGCTTAGCCCTCAATGAGCAGTTCTTC
TRBV18	TRBJ1-6	TRBD1	-	CASSGTGNSPLHF	TGTGCCAGCTCCGGGACAGGGAATTCACCCCTCCACTTT
TRBV19	TRBJ1-1	TRBD1	-	CASSIRVSGGTEAFF	TGTGCCAGTAGTATTAGAGTGTCAGGGGGCACTGAAGCTTTCTTT
TRBV6-1	TRBJ2-7	-	-	CASSERGGYEQYF	TGTGCCAGCAGTGAAAGGGGGGGTTACGAGCAGTACTTC
TRBV2	TRBJ2-2	TRBD1	-	CASSVRDRGHGGELFF	TGTGCCAGCAGTGTTAGGGACAGGGGGCACGGCGGGGAGCTGTTTTTT
TRBV12-5	TRBJ1-1	TRBD1	-	CASEQNWIGGQRNTEAFF	TGTGCTAGTGAACAAAATTGGATAGGGGGACAGAGGAACACTGAAGCTTTCTTT
TRBV10-3	TRBJ1-4	-	-	CAISDATGNNEKLFF	TGTGCCATCAGTGACGCCACAGGGAATAATGAAAAACTGTTTTTT
TRBV27	TRBJ1-6	-	few	CASFAQGGSPLHF	TGTGCCAGTTTCGCACAGGGTGGTTCACCCCTCCACTTT
TRBV6-5	TRBJ1-5	-	-	CASSNGGTNQPQHF	TGTGCCAGCAGTAACGGAGGGACGAACCAGCCCCAGCATTTT
TRBV18	TRBJ1-5	-	-	CASSPEVRQPQHF	TGTGCCAGCTCACCAGAGGTACGGCAGCCCCAGCATTTT
TRBV6-6	TRBJ1-4	-	-	CASRQLSGANEKLFF	TGTGCCAGCAGACAACTATCGGGGGCTAATGAAAAACTGTTTTTT
TRBV5-1	TRBJ2-2	TRBD1	-	CASRRGQGDTGELFF	TGCGCCAGCAGAAGGGGGCAGGGCGACACCGGGGAGCTGTTTTTT
TRBV6-5	TRBJ2-2	TRBD2	-	CASSYAGGWTGELFF	TGTGCCAGCAGTTACGCGGGGGGCTGGACCGGGGAGCTGTTTTTT
TRBV6-1	TRBJ2-5	-	-	CASSEVANQETQYF	TGTGCCAGCAGTGAAGTGGCAAACCAAGAGACCCAGTACTTC
TRBV14	TRBJ1-5	-	-	CASSQGLNQPQHF	TGTGCCAGCAGCCAAGGGCTCAATCAGCCCCAGCATTTT
TRBV2	TRBJ2-2	TRBD2	once	CASRPHLAGGTGELFF	TGTGCCAGCAGGCCCCACCTAGCGGGGGGGACCGGGGAGCTGTTTTTT
TRBV18	TRBJ2-7	TRBD2	once	CASSPRASGGVYEQYF	TGTGCCAGCTCACCACGGGCTAGCGGGGGGGTTTACGAGCAGTACTTC
TRBV10-1	TRBJ2-7	TRBD1	-	CASNYRGPRSYEQYF	TGCGCCAGCAACTACAGGGGGCCCCGCTCCTACGAGCAGTACTTC
TRBV2	TRBJ2-3	-	-	CASRLPPGDTQYF	TGTGCCAGCAGATTACCGCCAGGAGATACGCAGTATTTT
TRBV5-1	TRBJ1-2	TRBD1	-	CASSPGQANYGYTF	TGCGCCAGCAGTCCGGGACAGGCTAACTATGGCTACACCTTC
TRBV19	TRBJ1-2	-	-	CASSMAGAAYGYTF	TGTGCCAGTAGTATGGCGGGGGCCGCCTATGGCTACACCTTC
TRBV4-1	TRBJ1-5	-	-	CASSQQGHQPQHF	TGCGCCAGCAGCCAACAGGGCCATCAGCCCCAGCATTTT
TRBV6-1	TRBJ2-5	-	-	CASSELNRQETQYF	TGTGCCAGCAGTGAATTAAACAGGCAAGAGACCCAGTACTTC
TRBV5-8	TRBJ1-5	-	-	CASSLKWGGNQPQHF	TGTGCCAGCAGCTTAAAGTGGGGGGGCAATCAGCCCCAGCATTTT
TRBV25-1	TRBJ1-6	TRBD1	-	CARGQGGNSPLHF	TGTGCCAGAGGACAGGGAGGTAATTCACCCCTCCACTTT
TRBV4-2	TRBJ1-2	TRBD1	-	CASSSPDRVSYGYTF	TGTGCCAGCAGTTCCCCGGACAGGGTATCCTATGGCTACACCTTC
TRBV27	TRBJ2-1	TRBD2	-	CASSLASGGLNEQFF	TGTGCCAGCAGTTTAGCTAGCGGGGGGTTAAATGAGCAGTTCTTC
TRBV6-5	TRBJ1-2	TRBD1	-	CASSQQLTGGNGYTF	TGTGCCAGCAGCCAGCAACTAACAGGGGGCAATGGCTACACCTTC
TRBV6-6	TRBJ2-1	-	-	CASSYGQFSYNEQFF	TGTGCCAGCAGTTACGGGCAGTTCTCCTACAATGAGCAGTTCTTC
TRBV6-5	TRBJ1-1	-	-	CASILEGVGTEAFF	TGTGCCAGCATCCTAGAGGGGGTTGGAACTGAAGCTTTCTTT
TRBV10-3	TRBJ2-7	-	-	CAISEHKTYEQYF	TGTGCCATCAGTGAACACAAGACCTACGAGCAGTACTTC
TRBV5-1	TRBJ1-2	TRBD1	-	CASRRDRANYGYTF	TGCGCCAGCAGACGGGACAGGGCTAACTATGGCTACACCTTC
TRBV19	TRBJ1-6	-	-	CASSMGRNNSPLHF	TGTGCCAGTAGTATGGGCCGAAATAATTCACCCCTCCACTTT
TRBV10-3	TRBJ2-3	-	-	CAISESLGVETDTQYF	TGTGCCATCAGTGAGTCGCTGGGAGTGGAGACAGATACGCAGTATTTT
TRBV6-5	TRBJ2-7	TRBD1	-	CASSIFRDSSYEQYF	TGTGCCAGCAGTATTTTCAGGGACAGCTCCTACGAGCAGTACTTC
TRBV7-5	TRBJ1-1	-	-	CARSLRKGANTEAFF	TGTGCCAGAAGCTTAAGGAAGGGGGCGAACACTGAAGCTTTCTTT
TRBV2	TRBJ1-2	-	-	CASSEHSPNYGYTF	TGTGCCAGCAGTGAACACAGTCCCAACTATGGCTACACCTTC
TRBV10-3	TRBJ2-2	TRBD2	-	CAISEPIGLAGAAGELFF	TGTGCCATCAGTGAGCCAATTGGACTAGCGGGGGCCGCCGGGGAGCTGTTTTTT
TRBV10-3	TRBJ1-1	-	-	CAISARGGEAFF	TGTGCCATCAGTGCCAGGGGTGGGGAAGCTTTCTTT
TRBV18	TRBJ1-6	-	-	CASSPAGNNSPLHF	TGTGCCAGCTCACCGGCGGGTAATAATTCACCCCTCCACTTT
TRBV6-6	TRBJ1-1	-	-	CASSYRPGGGHTEAFF	TGTGCCAGCAGTTACCGACCGGGGGGGGGCCACACTGAAGCTTTCTTT
TRBV10-3	TRBJ1-1	-	large	CAIRGEGKNTEAFF	TGTGCCATCAGGGGGGAGGGAAAGAACACTGAAGCTTTCTTT